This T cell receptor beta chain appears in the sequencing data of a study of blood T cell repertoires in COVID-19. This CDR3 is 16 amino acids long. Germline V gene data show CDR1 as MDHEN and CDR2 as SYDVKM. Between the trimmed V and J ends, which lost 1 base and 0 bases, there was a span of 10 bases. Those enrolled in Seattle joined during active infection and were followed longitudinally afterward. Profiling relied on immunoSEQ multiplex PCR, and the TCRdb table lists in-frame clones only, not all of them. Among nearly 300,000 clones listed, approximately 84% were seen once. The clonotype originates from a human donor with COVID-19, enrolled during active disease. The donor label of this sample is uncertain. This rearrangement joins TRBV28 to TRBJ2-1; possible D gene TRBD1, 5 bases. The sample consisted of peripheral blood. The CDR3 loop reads CASSLSLDTSYNEQFF. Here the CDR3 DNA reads TGTGCCAGCAGTTTATCGTTGGACACCTCCTACAATGAGCAGTTCTTC.